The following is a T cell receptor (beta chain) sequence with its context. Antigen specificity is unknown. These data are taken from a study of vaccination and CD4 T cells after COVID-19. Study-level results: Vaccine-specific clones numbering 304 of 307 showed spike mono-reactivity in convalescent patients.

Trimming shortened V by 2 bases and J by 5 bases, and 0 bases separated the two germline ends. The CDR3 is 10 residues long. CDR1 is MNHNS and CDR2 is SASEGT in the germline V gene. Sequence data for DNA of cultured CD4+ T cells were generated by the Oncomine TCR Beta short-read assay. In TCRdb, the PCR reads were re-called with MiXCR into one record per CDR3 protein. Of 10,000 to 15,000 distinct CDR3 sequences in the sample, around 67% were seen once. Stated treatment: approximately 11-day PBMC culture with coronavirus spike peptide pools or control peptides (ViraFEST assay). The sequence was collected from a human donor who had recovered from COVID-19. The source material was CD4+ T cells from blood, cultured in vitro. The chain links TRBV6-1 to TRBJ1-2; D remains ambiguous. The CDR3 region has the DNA TGTGCCAGCAGTGAATATGGCTACACCTTC. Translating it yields CASSEYGYTF.